This note documents a single T cell receptor beta chain sequence. Its matching antigen is unknown. V was clipped by 7 bases and J by 5 bases; unmatched bases: 5. This CDR3 comprises 14 residues. Germline assignment: CDR1 MNHEY and CDR2 SMNVEV (reference sequence). This sample was taken from a study of graft-versus-host responses after intestinal transplantation. The overall study: Multivisceral, liver-intestinal, or isolated intestinal transplants were received by the recipients. Each recipient received anti-thymocyte globulin induction, then tacrolimus and steroids for about 3 years. Study-level points and caveats: Ileal or blood samples showed some GvH clones first, and such clones were also found in recipient marrow. Declines in HvG clones occurring early post-transplant were associated with peak circulating GvH clone levels.

TCRdb's copy holds only in-frame clones and misses some; the assay was immunoSEQ multiplex PCR. Here the sample spans 120,000 or so clones, around 93% being singletons. The receptor comes from a human donor who received an intestinal transplant. The source material was unstimulated CD8+ T cells sorted from spleen or lymph node cells, sampled before intestinal transplant. This rearrangement joins TRBV27 to TRBJ2-1, with 10 positions matching TRBD2. The DNA for the CDR3 is TGTGCCAGCACACTAGCGGGGCTCAACAATGAGCAGTTCTTC. Protein product: CASTLAGLNNEQFF.